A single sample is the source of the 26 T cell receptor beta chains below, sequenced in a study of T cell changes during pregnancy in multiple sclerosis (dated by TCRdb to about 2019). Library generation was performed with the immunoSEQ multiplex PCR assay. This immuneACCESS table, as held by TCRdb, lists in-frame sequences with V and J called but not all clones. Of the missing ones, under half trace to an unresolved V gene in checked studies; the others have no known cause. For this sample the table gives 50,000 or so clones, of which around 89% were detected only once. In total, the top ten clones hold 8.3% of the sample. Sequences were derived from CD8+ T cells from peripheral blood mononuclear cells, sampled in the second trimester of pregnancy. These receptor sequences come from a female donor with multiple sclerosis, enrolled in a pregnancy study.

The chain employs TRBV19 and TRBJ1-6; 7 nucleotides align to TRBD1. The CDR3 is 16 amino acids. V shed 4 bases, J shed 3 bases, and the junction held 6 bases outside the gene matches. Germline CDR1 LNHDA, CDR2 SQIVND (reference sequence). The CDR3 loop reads CASSRPGTDYNSPLHF. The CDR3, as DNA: TGTGCCAGTAGTAGGCCCGGGACAGACTATAATTCACCCCTCCACTTT. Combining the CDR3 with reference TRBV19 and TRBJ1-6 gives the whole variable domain DGGITQSPKYLFRKEGQNVTLSCEQNLNHDAMYWYRQDPGQGLRLIYYSQIVNDFQKGDIAEGYSVSREKKESFPLTVTSAQKNPTAFYLCASSRPGTDYNSPLHFGNGTRLTVT.

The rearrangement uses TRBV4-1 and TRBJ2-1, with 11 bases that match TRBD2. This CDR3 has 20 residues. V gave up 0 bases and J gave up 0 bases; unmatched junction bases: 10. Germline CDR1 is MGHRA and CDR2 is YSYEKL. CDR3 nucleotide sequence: TGCGCCAGCAGCCAAGAGTCAACTAGCGGGGGTAAAGACTCCTACAATGAGCAGTTCTTC. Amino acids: CASSQESTSGGKDSYNEQFF.

Written as DNA, the CDR3 is TGTGCCAGCAGCTCCACCCCCCGCGGGGGGGCTGAAGAGCAGTACTTC. Encoded protein: CASSSTPRGGAEEQYF. The genes are TRBV7-2 and TRBJ2-7; 9 positions match TRBD2. The V segment lost 4 bases and the J segment 7 bases; nucleotides outside the gene matches: 14. There are 16 residues in the CDR3. Germline V gene data show CDR1 as SGHTA and CDR2 as FQGNSA.

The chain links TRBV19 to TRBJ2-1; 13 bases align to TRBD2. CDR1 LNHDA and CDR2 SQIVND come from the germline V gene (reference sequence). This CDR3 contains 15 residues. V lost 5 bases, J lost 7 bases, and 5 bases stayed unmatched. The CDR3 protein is CASSETSGGINEQFF. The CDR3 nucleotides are TGTGCCAGTAGTGAGACTAGCGGGGGGATTAATGAGCAGTTCTTC.

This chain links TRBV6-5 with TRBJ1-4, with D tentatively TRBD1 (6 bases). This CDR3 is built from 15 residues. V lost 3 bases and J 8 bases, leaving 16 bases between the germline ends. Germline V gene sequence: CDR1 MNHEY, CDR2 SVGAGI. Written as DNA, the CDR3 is TGTGCCAGCAGTTATGGGGGGGGGCTGGGGGAAAAACTGTTTTTT. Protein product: CASSYGGGLGEKLFF.

CDR3 bases: TGCGCCAGCAGCTTGCTAACGTACCAAGAGACCCAGTACTTC. Translation: CASSLLTYQETQYF. This chain uses TRBV5-1 with TRBJ2-5; D gene uncertain. CDR3 length equals 14 residues. Germline CDR1 SGHRS, CDR2 YFSETQ. Trimming shortened V by 1 base and J by 0 bases, and 7 bases separated the two germline ends.

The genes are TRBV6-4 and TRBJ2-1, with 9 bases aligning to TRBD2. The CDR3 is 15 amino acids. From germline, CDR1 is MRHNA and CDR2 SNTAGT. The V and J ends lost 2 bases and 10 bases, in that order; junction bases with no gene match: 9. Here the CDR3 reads CASSDRTSEGREQFF. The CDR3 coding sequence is TGTGCCAGCAGTGACAGGACTAGCGAGGGGAGAGAGCAGTTCTTC.

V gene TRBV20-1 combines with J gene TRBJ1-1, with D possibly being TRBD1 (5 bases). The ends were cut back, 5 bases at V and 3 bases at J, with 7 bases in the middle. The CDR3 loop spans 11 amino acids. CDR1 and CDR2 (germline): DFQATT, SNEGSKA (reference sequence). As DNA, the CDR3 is TGCAGTGCTCCCAGGGACACTGAAGCTTTCTTT. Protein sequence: CSAPRDTEAFF.

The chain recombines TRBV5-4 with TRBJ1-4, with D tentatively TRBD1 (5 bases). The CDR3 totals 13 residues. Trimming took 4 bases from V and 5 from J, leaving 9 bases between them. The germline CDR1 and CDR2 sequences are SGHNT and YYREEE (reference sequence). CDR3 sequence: CASSLTVNEKLFF. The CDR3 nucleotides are TGTGCCAGCAGCCTGACAGTCAATGAAAAACTGTTTTTT. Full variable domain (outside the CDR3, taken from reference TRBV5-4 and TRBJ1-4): ETGVTQSPTHLIKTRGQQVTLRCSSQSGHNTVSWYQQALGQGPQFIFQYYREEENGRGNFPPRFSGLQFPNYSSELNVNALELDDSALYLCASSLTVNEKLFFGSGTQLSVL.

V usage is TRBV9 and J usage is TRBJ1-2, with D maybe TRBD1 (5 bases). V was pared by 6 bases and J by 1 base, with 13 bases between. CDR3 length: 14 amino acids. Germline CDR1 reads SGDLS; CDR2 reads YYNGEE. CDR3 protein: CASNLGGVNYGYTF. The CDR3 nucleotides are TGTGCCAGCAATTTGGGGGGGGTTAACTATGGCTACACCTTC.

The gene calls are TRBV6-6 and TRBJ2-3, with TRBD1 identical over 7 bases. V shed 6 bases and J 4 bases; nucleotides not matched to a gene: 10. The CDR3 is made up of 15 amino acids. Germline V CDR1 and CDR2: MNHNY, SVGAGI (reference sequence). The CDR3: CASRFPDRNPDTQYF. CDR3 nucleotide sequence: TGTGCCAGCAGATTCCCGGACAGGAACCCAGATACGCAGTATTTT.

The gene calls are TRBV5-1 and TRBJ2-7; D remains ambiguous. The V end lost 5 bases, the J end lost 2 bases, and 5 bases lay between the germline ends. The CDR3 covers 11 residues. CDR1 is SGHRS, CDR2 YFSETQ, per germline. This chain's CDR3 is CASRGAYEQYF. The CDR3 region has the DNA TGCGCCAGCAGAGGAGCCTACGAGCAGTACTTC.

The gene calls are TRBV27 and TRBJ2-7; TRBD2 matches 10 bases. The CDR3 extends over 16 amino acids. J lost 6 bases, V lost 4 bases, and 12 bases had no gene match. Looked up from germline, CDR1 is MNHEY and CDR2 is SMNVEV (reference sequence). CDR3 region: CASSWGLGTSVFEQYF. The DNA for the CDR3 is TGTGCCAGCAGTTGGGGACTCGGGACTAGCGTCTTCGAGCAGTACTTC.

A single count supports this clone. This chain's CDR3 is CASSWTVGETQYF. Written as DNA, the CDR3 is TGTGCCAGCAGTTGGACAGTCGGAGAGACCCAGTACTTC. The chain is built from TRBV6-5 and TRBJ2-5; perhaps TRBD1 as D (6 bases). With 4 bases removed from V and 4 bases from J, the gap between germline ends came to 10 bases. Germline CDR1 reads MNHEY; CDR2 reads SVGAGI. This CDR3 has 13 amino acids.

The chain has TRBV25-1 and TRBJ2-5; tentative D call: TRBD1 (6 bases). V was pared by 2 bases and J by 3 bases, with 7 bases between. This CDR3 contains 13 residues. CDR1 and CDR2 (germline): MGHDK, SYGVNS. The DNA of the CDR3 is TGTGCCAGCAGTGAAGGGGGCAAAGAGACCCAGTACTTC. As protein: CASSEGGKETQYF.

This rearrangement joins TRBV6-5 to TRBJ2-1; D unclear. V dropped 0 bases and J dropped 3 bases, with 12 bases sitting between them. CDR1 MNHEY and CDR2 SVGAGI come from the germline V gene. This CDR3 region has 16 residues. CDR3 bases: TGTGCCAGCAGTTACTCGATCGGGTCGGACTACAATGAGCAGTTCTTC. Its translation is CASSYSIGSDYNEQFF.

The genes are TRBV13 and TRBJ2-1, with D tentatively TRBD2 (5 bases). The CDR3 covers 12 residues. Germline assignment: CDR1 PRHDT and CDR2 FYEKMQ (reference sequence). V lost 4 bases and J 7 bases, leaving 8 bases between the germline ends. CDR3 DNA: TGTGCCAGCAGCTCCCGGGGAAATGAGCAGTTCTTC. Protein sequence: CASSSRGNEQFF. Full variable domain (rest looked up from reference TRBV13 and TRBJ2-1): AAGVIQSPRHLIKEKRETATLKCYPIPRHDTVYWYQQGPGQDPQFLISFYEKMQSDKGSIPDRFSAQQFSDYHSELNMSSLELGDSALYFCASSSRGNEQFFGPGTRLTVL.

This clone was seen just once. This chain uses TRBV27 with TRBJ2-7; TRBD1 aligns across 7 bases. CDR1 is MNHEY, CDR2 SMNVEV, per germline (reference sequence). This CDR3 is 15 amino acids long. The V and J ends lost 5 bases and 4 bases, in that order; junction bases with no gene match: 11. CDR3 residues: CASSRTSGTEYEQYF. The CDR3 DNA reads TGTGCCAGCAGTAGGACTTCCGGGACAGAGTACGAGCAGTACTTC.

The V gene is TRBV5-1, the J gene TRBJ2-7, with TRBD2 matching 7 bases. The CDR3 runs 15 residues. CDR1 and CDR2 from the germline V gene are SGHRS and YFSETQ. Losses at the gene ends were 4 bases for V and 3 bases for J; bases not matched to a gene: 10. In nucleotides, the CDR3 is TGCGCCAGCAGCCCGGAGGGAGGGGATTTCTACGAGCAGTACTTC. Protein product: CASSPEGGDFYEQYF. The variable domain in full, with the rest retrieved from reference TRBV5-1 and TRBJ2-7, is KAGVTQTPRYLIKTRGQQVTLSCSPISGHRSVSWYQQTPGQGLQFLFEYFSETQRNKGNFPGRFSGRQFSNSRSEMNVSTLELGDSALYLCASSPEGGDFYEQYFGPGTRLTVT.

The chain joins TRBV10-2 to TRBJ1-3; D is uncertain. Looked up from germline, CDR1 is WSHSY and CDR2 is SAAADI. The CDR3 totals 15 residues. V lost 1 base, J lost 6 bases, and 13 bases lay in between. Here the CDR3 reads CASSEFGFGINTIYF. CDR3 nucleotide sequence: TGCGCCAGCAGTGAGTTCGGGTTCGGAATAAACACCATATATTTT.

The DNA of the CDR3 is TGCGCCAGCAGCCCCGCTGCGGAAGAGACCCAGTACTTC. Translating gives CASSPAAEETQYF. The V and J genes are TRBV5-1 and TRBJ2-5; D unresolved. The CDR3 extends over 13 amino acids. V was trimmed by 4 bases and J by 3 bases, leaving 10 bases between them. Germline V CDR1 and CDR2: SGHRS, YFSETQ.

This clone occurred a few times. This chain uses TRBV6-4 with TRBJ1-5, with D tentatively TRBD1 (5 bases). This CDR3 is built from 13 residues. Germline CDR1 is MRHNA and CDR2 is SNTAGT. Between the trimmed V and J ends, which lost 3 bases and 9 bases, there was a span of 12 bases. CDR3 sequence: CASSEVGEGPQHF. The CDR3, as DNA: TGTGCCAGCAGTGAAGTGGGGGAGGGGCCCCAGCATTTT.

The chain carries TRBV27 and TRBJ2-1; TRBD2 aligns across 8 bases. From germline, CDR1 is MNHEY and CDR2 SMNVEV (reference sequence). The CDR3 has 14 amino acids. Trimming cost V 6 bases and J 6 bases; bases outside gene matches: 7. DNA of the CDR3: TGTGCCAGCAGAGTGGGACTAGAGGCCAATGAGCAGTTCTTC. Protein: CASRVGLEANEQFF.

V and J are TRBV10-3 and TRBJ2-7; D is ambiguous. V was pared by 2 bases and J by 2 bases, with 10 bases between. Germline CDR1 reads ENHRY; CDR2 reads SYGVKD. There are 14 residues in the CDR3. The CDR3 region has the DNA TGTGCCATCAGTGAGGGTCTGAGCGCCTACGAGCAGTACTTC. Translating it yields CAISEGLSAYEQYF.

CDR3 DNA: TGTGCTAGTGCCCAGACAGGGCCTCAGTTCTTC. It translates to CASAQTGPQFF. The chain recombines TRBV12-5 with TRBJ2-1, with 7 bases fitting TRBD1. This CDR3 contains 11 residues. V shed 7 bases, J shed 13 bases, and the junction held 7 bases outside the gene matches. CDR1 and CDR2 (germline): LGHNT, FRNRAP. Variable domain in full (rest from reference TRBV12-5 and TRBJ2-1): DARVTQTPRHKVTEMGQEVTMRCQPILGHNTVFWYRQTMMQGLELLAYFRNRAPLDDSGMPKDRFSAEMPDATLATLKIQPSEPRDSAVYFCASAQTGPQFFGPGTRLTVL.

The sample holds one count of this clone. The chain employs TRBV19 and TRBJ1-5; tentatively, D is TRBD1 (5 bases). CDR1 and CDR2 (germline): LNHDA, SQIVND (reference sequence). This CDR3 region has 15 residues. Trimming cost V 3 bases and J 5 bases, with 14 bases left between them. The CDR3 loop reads CASSISDNAHQPQHF. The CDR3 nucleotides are TGTGCCAGTAGTATTTCGGACAATGCCCATCAGCCCCAGCATTTT.